The entry below describes one T cell receptor (beta chain). As yet, its antigen is unknown. Other DNA sequences within the sample encode an identical CDR3. At deep level, the assay was performed. An even split of each subset's genomic DNA across several immunoSEQ plates was performed. Profiled with immunoSEQ multiplex PCR; TCRdb holds only in-frame clones, not every one. The table lists millions of clones, approximately 94% of them singletons. The entry originates in a study of shared clonotypes between healthy human individuals. Terminally differentiated effector memory CD45RA+ cells were left out of the naive CD8 fraction, which was CD45RO-negative and positively selected for CCR7. The CDR3 runs 10 residues. Trimming left V 4 bases short and J 6 bases short, with 4 bases between. The V gene's germline CDR1 is SQVTM and CDR2 ANQGSEA. Study findings and constraints: Although depth was large, rarefaction showed that sequencing of the sorted subsets was incomplete.

This TCR came from a man in his late teens or twenties in good health. Some clones in this sample may be carry-over from other donors' samples. The sample was naive CD8+ T cells from PBMCs. The chain couples TRBV29-1 to TRBJ2-1; D remains ambiguous. Here the CDR3 reads CSVGGNEQFF. In DNA, the CDR3 is TGCAGCGTTGGAGGCAATGAGCAGTTCTTC.